This entry is about one TCR beta chain. Its recognized antigen is unknown. Within one base of it there is no much larger clone, and no base qualities were kept. For sequencing of the TCRbeta CDR3 region, genomic DNA was extracted from the sorted cells. The immunoSEQ Assay was used to sequence the TCRbeta CDR3 regions. TCRdb holds this immuneACCESS table with in-frame rearrangements only. Some clones are missing; in checked studies, unresolved V genes explain under half, and the rest has no known cause. Across this sample there are about 61,000 clones, with 85% to 90% seen only once. Approximately 1.8% of the sample belongs to the ten largest clones. The sample belongs to a study of OX40 agonist ivuxolimab in advanced cancers. General notes on the study: Ivuxolimab, which targeted the costimulatory receptor OX40 (CD134), was an agonistic, fully human IgG2 monoclonal antibody. The purpose of peripheral TCRbeta sequencing was to test whether ivuxolimab changed TCR sequence diversity and led to clonal T-cell expansion. Partial responses occurred in three dose-escalation patients, of whom one had hepatocellular carcinoma and two had cutaneous melanoma. The paper describes the monotherapy dose-escalation part (N of about 54 patients) of the phase I trial of ivuxolimab. Among the roughly 54 dose-escalation patients, some 19 had hepatocellular carcinoma, about 15 melanoma, 9 renal cell carcinoma and 9 head and neck cancer. Intravenous ivuxolimab was administered to patients every 2 weeks at six dose levels: 0.01, 0.1, 0.3, 1.5, 3 and 10 mg/kg. A male proportion of roughly 80% and a mean age of approximately 60 years, ranging from about 20 to 85, were recorded for the dose-escalation cohort. Prior anti-PD-1, anti-PD-L1 or anti-CTLA-4 therapy was permitted, and about two fifths of dose-escalation patients had received checkpoint inhibitors. General conclusions and limits of the study: In partial responders in the 0.1-3.0 mg/kg groups, normalized peripheral clonal expansion was found to be among the lowest, especially among CD8+ T cells. Low levels of normalized T-cell clonal expansion were also shown by some nonresponding patients. On average, CD8+ T cells showed more expanded clones than CD4+ T cells after ivuxolimab. Clonal expansion of both CD4+ and CD8+ blood T cells was observed from baseline to week 6 at doses 0.1 to 3.0 mg/kg. The antigen specificity of the clonally expanded peripheral T cells was not determined.

CDR1 and CDR2, per the germline V gene (reference sequence), are MNHNY and SVGAGI. Compared with germline, V lacks 2 bases and J lacks 3 bases; bases without a gene match: 3. The CDR3, cysteine through phenylalanine, is 16 amino acids long. Only the CDR3 region is kept as DNA, spanning 48 bases read in frame from base 1. The trial excluded patients who had a history of autoimmune disease or were on systemic immunosuppression. Peripheral blood for TCR sequencing was collected from all dose cohorts at baseline, on cycle 4 day 1, and on cycle 7 day 1. Samples came from an open-label, multicenter, first-in-human phase I dose-escalation trial of ivuxolimab. Adults with locally advanced or metastatic head and neck squamous cell, hepatocellular, melanoma or renal cell carcinoma were enrolled in the trial. CD4+ and CD8+ T cells were sorted separately from peripheral blood before TCR sequencing.

In this chain, TRBV6-6 is recombined with TRBJ2-1, and TRBD2 matches 11 of the central bases. The sequences come from CD4+ or CD8+ T cells sorted from blood, collected in a trial of the OX40 agonist ivuxolimab. This clonotype originated in an adult with an advanced solid tumor such as melanoma, head and neck, liver or kidney cancer. The CDR3 protein: CASSYGLAGGYNEQFF. The base sequence is TGTGCCAGCAGTTACGGGCTAGCGGGGGGCTACAATGAGCAGTTCTTC.